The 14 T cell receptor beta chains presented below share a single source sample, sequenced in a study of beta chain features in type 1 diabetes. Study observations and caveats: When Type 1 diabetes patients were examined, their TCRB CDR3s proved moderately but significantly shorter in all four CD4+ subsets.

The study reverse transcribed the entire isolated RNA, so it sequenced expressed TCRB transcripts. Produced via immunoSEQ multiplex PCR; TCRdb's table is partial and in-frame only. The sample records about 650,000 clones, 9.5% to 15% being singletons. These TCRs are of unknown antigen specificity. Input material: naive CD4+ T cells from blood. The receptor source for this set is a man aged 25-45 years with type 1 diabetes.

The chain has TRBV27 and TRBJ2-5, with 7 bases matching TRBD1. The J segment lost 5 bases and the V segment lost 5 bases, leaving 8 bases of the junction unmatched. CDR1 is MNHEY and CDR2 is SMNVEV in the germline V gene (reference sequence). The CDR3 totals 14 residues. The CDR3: CASSGTVPFETQYF. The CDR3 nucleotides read TGTGCCAGCAGTGGGACAGTACCGTTTGAGACCCAGTACTTC.

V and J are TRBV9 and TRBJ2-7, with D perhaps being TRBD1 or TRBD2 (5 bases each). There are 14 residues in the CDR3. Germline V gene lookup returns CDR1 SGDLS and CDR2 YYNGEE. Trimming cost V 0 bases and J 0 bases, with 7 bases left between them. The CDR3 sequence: CASSVDGGSYEQYF. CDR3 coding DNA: TGTGCCAGCAGCGTAGATGGGGGCTCCTACGAGCAGTACTTC.

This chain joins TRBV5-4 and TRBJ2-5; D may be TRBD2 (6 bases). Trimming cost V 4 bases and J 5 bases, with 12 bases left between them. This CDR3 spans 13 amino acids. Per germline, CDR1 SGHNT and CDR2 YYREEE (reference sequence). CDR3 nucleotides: TGTGCCAGCAGCCCCCTAGCGACGGAGACCCAGTACTTC. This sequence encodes CASSPLATETQYF.

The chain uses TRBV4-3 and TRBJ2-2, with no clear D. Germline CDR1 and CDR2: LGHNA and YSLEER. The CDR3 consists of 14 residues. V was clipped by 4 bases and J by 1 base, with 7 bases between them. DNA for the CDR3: TGCGCCAGCAGCCCCCTAGAGAACACCGGGGAGCTGTTTTTT. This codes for CASSPLENTGELFF.

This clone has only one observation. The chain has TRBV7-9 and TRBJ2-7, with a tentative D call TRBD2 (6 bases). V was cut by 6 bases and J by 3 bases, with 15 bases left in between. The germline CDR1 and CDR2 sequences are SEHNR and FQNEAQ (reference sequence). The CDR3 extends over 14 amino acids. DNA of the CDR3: TGTGCCAGCAGACCCGAGGGAGGAAGCTACGAGCAGTACTTC. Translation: CASRPEGGSYEQYF.

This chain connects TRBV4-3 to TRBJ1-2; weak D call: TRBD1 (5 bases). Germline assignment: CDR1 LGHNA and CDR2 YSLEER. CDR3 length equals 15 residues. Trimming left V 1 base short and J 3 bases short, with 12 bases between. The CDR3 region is CASSQALGTDYGYTF. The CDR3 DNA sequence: TGCGCCAGCAGCCAAGCCCTCGGGACGGACTATGGCTACACCTTC.

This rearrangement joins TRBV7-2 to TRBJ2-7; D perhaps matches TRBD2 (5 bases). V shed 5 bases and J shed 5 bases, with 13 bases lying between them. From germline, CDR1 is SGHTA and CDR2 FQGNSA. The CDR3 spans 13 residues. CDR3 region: CASSRREGNEQYF. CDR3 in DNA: TGTGCCAGCAGCCGTCGTGAGGGAAACGAGCAGTACTTC.

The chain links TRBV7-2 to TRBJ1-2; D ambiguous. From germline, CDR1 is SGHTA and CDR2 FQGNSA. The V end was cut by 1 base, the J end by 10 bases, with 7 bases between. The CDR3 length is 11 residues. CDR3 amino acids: CASSLVEDYTF. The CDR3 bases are TGTGCCAGCAGCTTAGTGGAGGACTACACCTTC.

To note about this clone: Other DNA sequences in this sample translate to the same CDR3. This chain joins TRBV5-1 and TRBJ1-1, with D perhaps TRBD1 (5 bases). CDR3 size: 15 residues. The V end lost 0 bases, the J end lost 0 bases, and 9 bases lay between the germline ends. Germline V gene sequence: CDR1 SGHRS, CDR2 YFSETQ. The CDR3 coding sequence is TGCGCCAGCAGCTTGGCCCCGGGACTGAACACTGAAGCTTTCTTT. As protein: CASSLAPGLNTEAFF.

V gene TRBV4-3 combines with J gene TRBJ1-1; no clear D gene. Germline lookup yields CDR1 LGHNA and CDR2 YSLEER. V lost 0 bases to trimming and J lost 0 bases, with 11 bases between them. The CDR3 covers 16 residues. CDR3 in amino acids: CASSQDFGTMNTEAFF. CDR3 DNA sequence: TGCGCCAGCAGCCAAGATTTCGGCACAATGAACACTGAAGCTTTCTTT.

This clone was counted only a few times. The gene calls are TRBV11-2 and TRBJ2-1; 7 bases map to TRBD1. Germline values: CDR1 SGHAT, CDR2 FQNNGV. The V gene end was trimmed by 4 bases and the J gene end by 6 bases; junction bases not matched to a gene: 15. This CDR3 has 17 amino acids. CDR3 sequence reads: CASSSALDRLSFNEQFF. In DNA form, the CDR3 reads TGTGCCAGCAGCTCCGCCCTGGACAGGTTATCTTTCAATGAGCAGTTCTTC.

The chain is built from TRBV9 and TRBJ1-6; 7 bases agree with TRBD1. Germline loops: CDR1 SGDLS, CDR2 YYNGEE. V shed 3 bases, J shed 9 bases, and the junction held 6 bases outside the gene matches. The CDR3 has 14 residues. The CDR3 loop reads CASSARGMSSPLHF. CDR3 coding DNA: TGTGCCAGCAGCGCCAGGGGGATGAGTTCACCCCTCCACTTT.

The CDR3 coding sequence is TGTGCCAGCAGTCCACAGGGACTCCATGGCACAGATACGCAGTATTTT. Translation: CASSPQGLHGTDTQYF. The J gene is TRBJ2-3, the V gene TRBV27; TRBD1 or TRBD2 may be the D gene (6 bases each). V lost 5 bases to trimming and J lost 1 base, with 16 bases between them. Germline V gene lookup returns CDR1 MNHEY and CDR2 SMNVEV (reference sequence). The CDR3 has 16 amino acids.

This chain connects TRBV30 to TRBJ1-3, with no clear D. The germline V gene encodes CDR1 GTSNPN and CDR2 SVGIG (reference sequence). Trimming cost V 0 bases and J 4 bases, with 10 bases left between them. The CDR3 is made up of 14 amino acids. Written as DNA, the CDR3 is TGTGCCTGGAGTGTCATGGCTAGGGGAAACACCATATATTTT. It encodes CAWSVMARGNTIYF.